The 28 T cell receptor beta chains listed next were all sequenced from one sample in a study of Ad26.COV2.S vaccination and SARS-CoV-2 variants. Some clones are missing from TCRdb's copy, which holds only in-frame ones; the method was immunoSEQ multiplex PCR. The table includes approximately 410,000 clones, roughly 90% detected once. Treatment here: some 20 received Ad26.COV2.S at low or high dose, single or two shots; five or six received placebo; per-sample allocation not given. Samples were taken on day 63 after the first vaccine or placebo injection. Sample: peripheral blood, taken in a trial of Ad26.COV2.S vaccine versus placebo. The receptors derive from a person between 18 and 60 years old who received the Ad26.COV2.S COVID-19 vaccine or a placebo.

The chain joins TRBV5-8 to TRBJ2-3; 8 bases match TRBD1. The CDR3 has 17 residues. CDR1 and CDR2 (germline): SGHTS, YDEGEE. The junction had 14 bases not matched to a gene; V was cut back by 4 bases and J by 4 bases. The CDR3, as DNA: TGTGCCAGCAGCCCCGGACAGGGTATTATTGTTGCAGATACGCAGTATTTT. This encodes CASSPGQGIIVADTQYF. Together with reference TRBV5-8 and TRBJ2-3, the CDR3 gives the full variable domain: EAGVTQSPTHLIKTRGQQATLRCSPISGHTSVYWYQQALGLGLQFLLWYDEGEERNRGNFPPRFSGRQFPNYSSELNVNALELEDSALYLCASSPGQGIIVADTQYFGPGTRLTVL.

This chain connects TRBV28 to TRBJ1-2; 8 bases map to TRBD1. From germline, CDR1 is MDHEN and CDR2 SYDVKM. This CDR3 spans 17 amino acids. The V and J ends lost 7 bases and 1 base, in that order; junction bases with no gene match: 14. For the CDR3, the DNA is TGTGCCAGCAAAAGCGGAGGGAACAGGGGGAATAACTATGGCTACACCTTC. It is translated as CASKSGGNRGNNYGYTF.

The DNA for the CDR3 is TGCGCCAGCAGTGAGTGGTGGCTATCCTACGAGCAGTACTTC. Its translation: CASSEWWLSYEQYF. This chain links TRBV10-2 with TRBJ2-7; no definite D call. This CDR3 spans 14 amino acids. V dropped 1 base and J dropped 1 base, with 8 bases sitting between them. CDR1 is WSHSY and CDR2 is SAAADI in the germline V gene.

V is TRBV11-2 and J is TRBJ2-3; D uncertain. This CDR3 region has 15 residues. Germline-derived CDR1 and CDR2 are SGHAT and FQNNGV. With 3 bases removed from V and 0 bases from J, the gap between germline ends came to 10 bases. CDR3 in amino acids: CASSFLKASTDTQYF. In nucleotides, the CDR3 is TGTGCCAGCAGCTTCCTGAAGGCTAGCACAGATACGCAGTATTTT. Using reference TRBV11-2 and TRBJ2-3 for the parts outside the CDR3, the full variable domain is EAGVAQSPRYKIIEKRQSVAFWCNPISGHATLYWYQQILGQGPKLLIQFQNNGVVDDSQLPKDRFSAERLKGVDSTLKIQPAKLEDSAVYLCASSFLKASTDTQYFGPGTRLTVL.

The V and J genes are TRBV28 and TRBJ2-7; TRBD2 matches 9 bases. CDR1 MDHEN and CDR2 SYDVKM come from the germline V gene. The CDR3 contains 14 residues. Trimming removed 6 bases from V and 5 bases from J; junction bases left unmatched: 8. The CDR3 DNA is TGTGCCAGCAGCCTAGGGACTAGCCACGACGAGCAGTACTTC. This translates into CASSLGTSHDEQYF.

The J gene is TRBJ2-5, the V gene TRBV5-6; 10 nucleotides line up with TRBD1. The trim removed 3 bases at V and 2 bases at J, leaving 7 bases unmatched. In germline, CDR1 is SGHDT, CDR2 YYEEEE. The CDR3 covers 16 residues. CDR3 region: CASSSGTGVYQETQYF. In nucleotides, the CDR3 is TGTGCCAGCAGCTCAGGGACAGGGGTTTATCAAGAGACCCAGTACTTC. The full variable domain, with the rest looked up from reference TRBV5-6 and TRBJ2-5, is DAGVTQSPTHLIKTRGQQVTLRCSPKSGHDTVSWYQQALGQGPQFIFQYYEEEERQRGNFPDRFSGHQFPNYSSELNVNALLLGDSALYLCASSSGTGVYQETQYFGPGTRLLVL.

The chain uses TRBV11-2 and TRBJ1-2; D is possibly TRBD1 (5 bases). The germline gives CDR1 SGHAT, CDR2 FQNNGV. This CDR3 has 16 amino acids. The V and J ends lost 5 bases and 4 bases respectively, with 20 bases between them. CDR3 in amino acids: CASSLDYSGGFYGYTF. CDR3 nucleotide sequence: TGTGCCAGCAGCCTCGACTATTCGGGGGGATTCTATGGCTACACCTTC. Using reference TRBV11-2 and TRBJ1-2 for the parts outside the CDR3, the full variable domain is EAGVAQSPRYKIIEKRQSVAFWCNPISGHATLYWYQQILGQGPKLLIQFQNNGVVDDSQLPKDRFSAERLKGVDSTLKIQPAKLEDSAVYLCASSLDYSGGFYGYTFGSGTRLTVV.

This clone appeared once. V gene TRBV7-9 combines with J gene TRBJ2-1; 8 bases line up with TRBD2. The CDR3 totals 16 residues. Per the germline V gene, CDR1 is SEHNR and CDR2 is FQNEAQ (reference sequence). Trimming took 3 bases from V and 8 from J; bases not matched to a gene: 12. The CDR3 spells CASSFPRRGDLHEQFF. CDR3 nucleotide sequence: TGTGCCAGCAGCTTCCCCCGGCGGGGGGACCTGCATGAGCAGTTCTTC. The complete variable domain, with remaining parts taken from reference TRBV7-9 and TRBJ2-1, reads DTGVSQNPRHKITKRGQNVTFRCDPISEHNRLYWYRQTLGQGPEFLTYFQNEAQLEKSRLLSDRFSAERPKGSFSTLEIQRTEQGDSAMYLCASSFPRRGDLHEQFFGPGTRLTVL.

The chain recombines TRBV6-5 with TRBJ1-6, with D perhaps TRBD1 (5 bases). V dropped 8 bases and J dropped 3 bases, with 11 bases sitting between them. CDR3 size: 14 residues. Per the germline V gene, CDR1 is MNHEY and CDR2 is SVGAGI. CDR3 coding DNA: TGTGCCAGCGGGGCGGGCCGCTATAATTCACCCCTCCACTTT. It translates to CASGAGRYNSPLHF.

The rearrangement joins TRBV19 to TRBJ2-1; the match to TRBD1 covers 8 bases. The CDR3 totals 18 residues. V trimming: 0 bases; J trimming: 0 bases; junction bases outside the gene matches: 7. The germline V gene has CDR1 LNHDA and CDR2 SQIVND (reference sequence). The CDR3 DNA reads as TGTGCCAGTAGTATAGATCAGGGGGCCCCCAGCTCCTACAATGAGCAGTTCTTC. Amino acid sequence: CASSIDQGAPSSYNEQFF.

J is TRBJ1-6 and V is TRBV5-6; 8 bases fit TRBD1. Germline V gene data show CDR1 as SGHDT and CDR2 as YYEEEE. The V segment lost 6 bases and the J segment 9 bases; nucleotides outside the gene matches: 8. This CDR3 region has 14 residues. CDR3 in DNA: TGTGCCAGCAACGGACAGGGTTGGATTTCACCCCTCCACTTT. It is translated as CASNGQGWISPLHF.

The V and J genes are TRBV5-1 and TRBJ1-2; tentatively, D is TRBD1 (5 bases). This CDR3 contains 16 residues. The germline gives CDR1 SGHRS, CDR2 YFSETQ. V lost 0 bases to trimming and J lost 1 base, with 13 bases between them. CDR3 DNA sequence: TGCGCCAGCAGCTTGGGAACGACAGTAAATAACTATGGCTACACCTTC. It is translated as CASSLGTTVNNYGYTF.

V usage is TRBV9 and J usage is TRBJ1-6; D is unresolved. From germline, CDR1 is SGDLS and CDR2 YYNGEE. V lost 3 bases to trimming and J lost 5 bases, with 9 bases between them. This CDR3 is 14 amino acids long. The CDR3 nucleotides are TGTGCCAGCAGCGCGGACGGGGATAATTCACCCCTCCACTTT. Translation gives CASSADGDNSPLHF.

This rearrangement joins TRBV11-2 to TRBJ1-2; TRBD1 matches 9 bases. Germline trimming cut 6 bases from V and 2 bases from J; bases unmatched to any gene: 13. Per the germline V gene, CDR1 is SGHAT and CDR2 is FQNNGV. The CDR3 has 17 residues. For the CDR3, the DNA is TGTGCCAGCAGGCCATTCTCCCTTGGGACAGGGAACTATGGCTACACCTTC. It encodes CASRPFSLGTGNYGYTF.

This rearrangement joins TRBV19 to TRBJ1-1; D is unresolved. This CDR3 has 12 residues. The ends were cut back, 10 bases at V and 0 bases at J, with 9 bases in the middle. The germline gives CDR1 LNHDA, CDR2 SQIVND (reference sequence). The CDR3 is CATKTVNTEAFF. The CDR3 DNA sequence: TGTGCCACCAAAACAGTGAACACTGAAGCTTTCTTT. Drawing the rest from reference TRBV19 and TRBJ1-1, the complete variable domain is DGGITQSPKYLFRKEGQNVTLSCEQNLNHDAMYWYRQDPGQGLRLIYYSQIVNDFQKGDIAEGYSVSREKKESFPLTVTSAQKNPTAFYLCATKTVNTEAFFGQGTRLTVV.

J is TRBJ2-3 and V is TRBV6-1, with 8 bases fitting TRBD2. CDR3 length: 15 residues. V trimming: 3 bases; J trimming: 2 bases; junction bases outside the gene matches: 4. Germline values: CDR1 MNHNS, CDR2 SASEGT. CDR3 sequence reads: CASSDRGGHTDTQYF. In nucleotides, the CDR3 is TGTGCCAGCAGTGATCGGGGGGGCCACACAGATACGCAGTATTTT.

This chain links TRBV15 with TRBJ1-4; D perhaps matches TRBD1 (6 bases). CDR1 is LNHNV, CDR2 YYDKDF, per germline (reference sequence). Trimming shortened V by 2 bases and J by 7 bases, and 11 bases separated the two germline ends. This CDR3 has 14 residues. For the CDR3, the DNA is TGTGCCACCAGCAGACAGGGGATGGGTGAAAAACTGTTTTTT. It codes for CATSRQGMGEKLFF.

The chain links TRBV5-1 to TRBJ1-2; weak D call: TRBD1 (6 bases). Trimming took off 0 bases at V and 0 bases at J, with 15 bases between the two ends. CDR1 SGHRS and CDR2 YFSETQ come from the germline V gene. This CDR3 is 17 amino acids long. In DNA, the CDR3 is TGCGCCAGCAGCTTGGACGGCAGGGGTCTTCCTAACTATGGCTACACCTTC. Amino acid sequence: CASSLDGRGLPNYGYTF.

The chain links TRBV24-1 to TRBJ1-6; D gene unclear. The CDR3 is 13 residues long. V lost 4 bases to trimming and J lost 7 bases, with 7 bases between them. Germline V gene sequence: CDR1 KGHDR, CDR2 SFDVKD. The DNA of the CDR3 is TGTGCCACCAGTGAGCGGTGGAATTCACCCCTCCACTTT. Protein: CATSERWNSPLHF.

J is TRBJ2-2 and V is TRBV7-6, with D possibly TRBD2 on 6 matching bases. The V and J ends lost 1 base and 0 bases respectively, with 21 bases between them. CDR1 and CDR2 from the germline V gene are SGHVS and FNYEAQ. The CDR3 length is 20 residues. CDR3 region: CASSLVRQGGPRPNTGELFF. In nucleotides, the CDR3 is TGTGCCAGCAGCTTAGTTCGTCAGGGAGGCCCCCGACCGAACACCGGGGAGCTGTTTTTT.

The CDR3 DNA is TGCAGCGTTGATTACAGGGGTACCTACGAGCAGTACTTC. This encodes CSVDYRGTYEQYF. The genes are TRBV29-1 and TRBJ2-7; 7 nucleotides match TRBD1. The CDR3 runs 13 residues. The J segment lost 2 bases and the V segment lost 3 bases, leaving 4 bases of the junction unmatched. Germline CDR1 and CDR2: SQVTM and ANQGSEA.

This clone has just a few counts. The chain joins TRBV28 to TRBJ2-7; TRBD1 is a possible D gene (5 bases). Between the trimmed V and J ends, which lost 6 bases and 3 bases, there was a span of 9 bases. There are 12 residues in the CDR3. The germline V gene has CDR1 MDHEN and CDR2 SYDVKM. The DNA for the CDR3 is TGTGCCAGCAGGCAGGGATACTACGAGCAGTACTTC. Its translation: CASRQGYYEQYF.

This CDR3 is CASSRGGTEAFF. The CDR3 DNA reads as TGTGCCAGCAGCCGAGGGGGCACTGAAGCTTTCTTT. J is TRBJ1-1 and V is TRBV5-4; TRBD1 is a possible D gene (6 bases). CDR1 SGHNT and CDR2 YYREEE come from the germline V gene (reference sequence). V dropped 4 bases and J dropped 4 bases, with 8 bases sitting between them. This CDR3 has 12 amino acids. Full variable domain (missing parts from reference TRBV5-4 and TRBJ1-1): ETGVTQSPTHLIKTRGQQVTLRCSSQSGHNTVSWYQQALGQGPQFIFQYYREEENGRGNFPPRFSGLQFPNYSSELNVNALELDDSALYLCASSRGGTEAFFGQGTRLTVV.

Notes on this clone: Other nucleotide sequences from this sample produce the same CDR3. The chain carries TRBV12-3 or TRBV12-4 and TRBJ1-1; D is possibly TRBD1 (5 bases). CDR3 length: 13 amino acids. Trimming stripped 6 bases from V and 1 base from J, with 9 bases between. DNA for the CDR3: TGTGCCAGCAGCCTGACAGCGAACACTGAAGCTTTCTTT. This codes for CASSLTANTEAFF.

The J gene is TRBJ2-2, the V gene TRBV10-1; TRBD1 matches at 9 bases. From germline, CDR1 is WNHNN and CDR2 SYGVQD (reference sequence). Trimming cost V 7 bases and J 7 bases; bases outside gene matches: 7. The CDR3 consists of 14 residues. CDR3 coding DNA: TGCGCCAGCACCTGGGACAGGGTTAACGGGGAGCTGTTTTTT. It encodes CASTWDRVNGELFF.

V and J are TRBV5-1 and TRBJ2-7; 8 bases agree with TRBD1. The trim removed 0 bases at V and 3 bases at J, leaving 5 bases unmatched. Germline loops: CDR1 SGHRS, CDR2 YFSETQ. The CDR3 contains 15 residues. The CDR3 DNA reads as TGCGCCAGCAGCTTGGAGGGGACAGGATTCTACGAGCAGTACTTC. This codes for CASSLEGTGFYEQYF.

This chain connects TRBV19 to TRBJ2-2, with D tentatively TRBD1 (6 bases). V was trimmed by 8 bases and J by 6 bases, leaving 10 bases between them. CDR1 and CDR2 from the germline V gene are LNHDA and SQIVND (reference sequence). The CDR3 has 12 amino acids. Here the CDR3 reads CASGWGPGELFF. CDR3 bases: TGTGCCAGTGGCTGGGGGCCCGGGGAGCTGTTTTTT.

The CDR3 loop is CASSLSERGGQPQHF. For the CDR3, the DNA is TGTGCCAGCAGCTTGAGTGAACGGGGTGGTCAGCCCCAGCATTTT. The chain combines TRBV5-5 with TRBJ1-5; D remains unclear. Looked up from germline, CDR1 is SGHKS and CDR2 is YYEKEE (reference sequence). V was trimmed by 1 base and J by 6 bases, leaving 14 bases between them. The CDR3 contains 15 residues. The complete variable domain, with remaining parts taken from reference TRBV5-5 and TRBJ1-5, reads DAGVTQSPTHLIKTRGQQVTLRCSPISGHKSVSWYQQVLGQGPQFIFQYYEKEERGRGNFPDRFSARQFPNYSSELNVNALLLGDSALYLCASSLSERGGQPQHFGDGTRLSIL.